Listed below are T cell receptor beta chains from one sample, sequenced in a study of shared clonotypes between healthy human individuals. Generated by immunoSEQ multiplex PCR, the TCRdb table keeps only in-frame clones and is missing some. The sample lists around 2,100,000 clones, 85% to 95% occurring once. Sequencing was done on a sample of naive CD8+ T cells sorted from blood. The source of these receptors is a man in his late teens or twenties in good health. The CDR3 runs from the conserved cysteine through the conserved F or W. A D gene is named only where the DNA matches it firmly. The size entry is marked missing in some rows and otherwise reads once, few, many or a size class.

clone_size j_call v_call d_call cdr3_aa cdr3_nt
. TRBJ2-7 TRBV6-5 . CASSSGPNSPYEQYF TGTGCCAGCAGTTCGGGGCCCAATTCACCCTACGAGCAGTACTTC
. TRBJ2-1 TRBV30 TRBD2 CAWSGGSGSDEQFF TGTGCCTGGAGTGGAGGGAGCGGGAGCGATGAGCAGTTCTTC
. TRBJ2-7 TRBV5-1 . CASSWGKAYEQYF TGCGCCAGCAGCTGGGGAAAGGCTTACGAGCAGTACTTC
. TRBJ2-1 TRBV7-9 . CASSFYASSSYNEQFF TGTGCCAGCAGCTTTTACGCTTCCAGCTCCTACAATGAGCAGTTCTTC
once TRBJ2-1 TRBV7-6 TRBD1 CASSLAGQGLNNEQFF TGTGCCAGCAGCTTAGCGGGACAGGGACTCAACAATGAGCAGTTCTTC
. TRBJ1-1 TRBV6-1 TRBD1 CASSADRGWTEAFF TGTGCCAGCAGTGCTGACAGGGGATGGACTGAAGCTTTCTTT
. TRBJ1-1 TRBV30 . CAWSAKWQGWAEAFF TGTGCCTGGAGTGCCAAATGGCAGGGGTGGGCTGAAGCTTTCTTT
. TRBJ2-7 TRBV2 TRBD2 CASSEGPSGSSYEQYF TGTGCCAGCAGTGAGGGTCCTAGCGGGAGCTCCTACGAGCAGTACTTC
. TRBJ2-7 TRBV2 . CASSPAWAGNSYEQYF TGTGCCAGCAGCCCTGCCTGGGCGGGGAACTCCTACGAGCAGTACTTC
. TRBJ2-2 TRBV4-1 TRBD2 CASSQEGGRSAGELFF TGCGCCAGCAGCCAAGAAGGCGGGAGATCGGCCGGGGAGCTGTTTTTT
. TRBJ2-1 TRBV9 . CASSVDGQPANNEQFF TGTGCCAGCAGCGTCGATGGACAGCCTGCTAACAATGAGCAGTTCTTC
. TRBJ2-1 TRBV28 TRBD1 CASSTPRQGSIYNEQFF TGTGCCAGCAGTACGCCCAGACAGGGTAGTATCTACAATGAGCAGTTCTTC
. TRBJ2-7 TRBV10-1 . CASSPGPSYEQYF TGCGCCAGCAGCCCGGGACCCTCCTACGAGCAGTACTTC
. TRBJ2-2 TRBV27 TRBD2 CASSPPAERTSGVTGELFF TGTGCCAGCAGTCCCCCGGCAGAGCGGACTAGCGGGGTCACCGGGGAGCTGTTTTTT
. TRBJ1-2 TRBV6-4 . CASGVEDTF TGTGCCAGCGGAGTAGAAGACACCTTC
. TRBJ2-7 TRBV9 TRBD2 CASSSGTSGRLGEQYF TGTGCCAGCAGCTCAGGGACTAGCGGGAGACTGGGCGAGCAGTACTTC
. TRBJ1-2 TRBV5-1 . CASSLGTGTNYGYTF TGCGCCAGCAGCTTGGGGACGGGGACTAACTATGGCTACACCTTC
. TRBJ2-3 TRBV19 TRBD1 CASSIDRGTDTQYF TGTGCCAGTAGTATTGACAGGGGCACAGATACGCAGTATTTT
once TRBJ2-3 TRBV7-8 . CASSPPGVLDLTDTQYF TGTGCCAGCAGCCCACCAGGCGTCCTAGACCTCACAGATACGCAGTATTTT
. TRBJ2-2 TRBV7-9 TRBD1 CASSPRLQGPSSGELFF TGTGCCAGCAGCCCTCGCTTACAGGGGCCCAGCTCCGGGGAGCTGTTTTTT
. TRBJ2-7 TRBV11-3 . CASSLGPGPSYEQYF TGTGCCAGCAGCTTAGGTCCGGGCCCCTCCTACGAGCAGTACTTC
. TRBJ1-1 TRBV7-9 . CASSLSAGNTEAFF TGTGCCAGCAGCTTATCGGCGGGAAACACTGAAGCTTTCTTT
. TRBJ2-1 TRBV27 . CASSLEGGSTYNEQFF TGTGCCAGCAGTTTAGAGGGGGGGTCCACCTACAATGAGCAGTTCTTC
. TRBJ1-2 TRBV9 TRBD1 CASSVTDRDNYGYTF TGTGCCAGCAGCGTAACCGACAGGGACAACTATGGCTACACCTTC
. TRBJ2-7 TRBV11-2 . CASSFRDSNYEQYF TGTGCCAGCAGCTTCCGGGACTCTAACTACGAGCAGTACTTC
. TRBJ2-1 TRBV7-3 TRBD2 CASSDGLGYNEQFF TGTGCCAGCAGCGACGGACTAGGCTACAATGAGCAGTTCTTC
. TRBJ2-7 TRBV19 TRBD2 CASNARSGASYEQYF TGTGCCAGTAATGCCCGTAGCGGGGCCTCCTACGAGCAGTACTTC
. TRBJ1-2 TRBV9 . CASSVVGREGYTF TGTGCCAGCAGCGTAGTTGGTCGGGAGGGCTACACCTTC
. TRBJ1-1 TRBV7-3 . CASSLVGGSEAFF TGTGCCAGCAGCTTAGTGGGGGGCTCTGAAGCTTTCTTT
. TRBJ1-1 TRBV19 TRBD1 CASTFKGAADTEAFF TGTGCCAGTACCTTCAAGGGGGCGGCGGACACTGAAGCTTTCTTT
. TRBJ1-2 TRBV10-3 TRBD1 CASDQGQSNYGYTF TGTGCCTCCGACCAGGGACAGTCTAACTATGGCTACACCTTC
. TRBJ2-7 TRBV4-1 . CASSQPKRAEDYEQYF TGCGCCAGCAGCCAACCCAAGAGAGCGGAGGACTACGAGCAGTACTTC
. TRBJ1-2 TRBV4-3 . CASSQVPDGTNYGYTF TGCGCCAGCAGCCAAGTCCCCGACGGAACCAACTATGGCTACACCTTC
. TRBJ2-3 TRBV30 TRBD2 CAWSRLAGTDTQYF TGTGCCTGGAGTCGGCTAGCGGGCACAGATACGCAGTATTTT
once TRBJ1-4 TRBV28 . CASSLSGSLNEKLFF TGTGCCAGCAGTTTATCAGGGTCCCTTAATGAAAAACTGTTTTTT
. TRBJ2-2 TRBV19 . CASSMEETGYYTGELFF TGTGCCAGTAGTATGGAGGAGACAGGTTATTACACCGGGGAGCTGTTTTTT
. TRBJ2-3 TRBV30 TRBD2 CAWSVRVSGSDTQYF TGTGCCTGGAGTGTACGGGTTAGCGGGTCAGATACGCAGTATTTT
. TRBJ1-6 TRBV6-6 TRBD1 CASSSTGGSSPLHF TGTGCCAGCAGTTCGACAGGGGGCAGTTCACCCCTCCACTTT
. TRBJ2-2 TRBV6-6 . CASTSTGELFF TGTGCCAGCACCTCCACCGGGGAGCTGTTTTTT
few TRBJ2-1 TRBV5-4 . CASSPPVHNEQFF TGTGCCAGCAGCCCCCCGGTCCACAATGAGCAGTTCTTC
. TRBJ2-5 TRBV6-1 . CASSERGPRQETQYF TGTGCCAGCAGTGAAAGGGGACCGCGTCAAGAGACCCAGTACTTC
. TRBJ2-7 TRBV19 TRBD1 CASSIARDSSYEQYF TGTGCCAGTAGTATAGCCAGGGACAGCTCCTACGAGCAGTACTTC
. TRBJ2-1 TRBV9 . CASSVEGTRYNEQFF TGTGCCAGCAGCGTAGAAGGGACGCGATACAATGAGCAGTTCTTC
. TRBJ2-3 TRBV6-6 TRBD2 CASSQRLAGNNTQYF TGTGCCAGCAGTCAGAGACTAGCGGGAAACAATACGCAGTATTTT
. TRBJ1-1 TRBV7-8 TRBD1 CASSLNNRGGMAEAFF TGTGCCAGCAGCTTAAACAACAGGGGTGGGATGGCTGAAGCTTTCTTT